The 4 T cell receptor beta chains below come from one sample, sequenced in a study of blood T cell repertoires in COVID-19. Using immunoSEQ multiplex PCR, the repertoire was profiled, and TCRdb retains in-frame clones only, with some absent. The sample gives approximately 150,000 clones, more than 70% of which show up once; 8.2% is in the top ten. The sample taken for sequencing was peripheral blood. The receptors were sampled from a woman aged 60-75 years with acute or convalescent COVID-19.

The chain carries TRBV14 and TRBJ2-3, with 14 bases identical to TRBD2. Germline assignment: CDR1 SGHDN and CDR2 FVKESK. The CDR3 runs 18 residues. V lost 0 bases and J lost 4; bases outside the gene matches: 6. For the CDR3, the DNA is TGTGCCAGCAGCCAAGATCTCCTGACTAGCGGGGGGGCAGATACGCAGTATTTT. It yields the protein CASSQDLLTSGGADTQYF.

Note on this clone: Other DNA variants within this sample encode the same CDR3. The rearrangement joins TRBV6-5 to TRBJ2-1, with 10 bases matching TRBD2. Germline V gene lookup returns CDR1 MNHEY and CDR2 SVGAGI. The CDR3 spans 15 residues. The ends lost 5 bases at V and 4 bases at J; junction bases unmatched: 5. DNA of the CDR3: TGTGCCAGCAGTCAGACTAGCGGGTCTTACAATGAGCAGTTCTTC. Amino acid sequence: CASSQTSGSYNEQFF.

This clone was recorded once. In the same sample, other DNA sequences code for this CDR3. The chain couples TRBV5-1 to TRBJ2-3; possible D gene TRBD2, 6 bases. CDR3 size: 13 residues. Between the trimmed V and J ends, which lost 5 bases and 1 base, there was a span of 8 bases. Looked up from germline, CDR1 is SGHRS and CDR2 is YFSETQ. CDR3: CASSPGGTDTQYF. In DNA, the CDR3 is TGCGCCAGCAGTCCGGGAGGCACAGATACGCAGTATTTT.

The rearrangement uses TRBV19 and TRBJ1-5; D possibly corresponds to TRBD1 (6 bases). Trimming pared 5 bases from V and 2 bases from J, leaving 19 bases between. The CDR3 has 17 amino acids. The germline gives CDR1 LNHDA, CDR2 SQIVND (reference sequence). The CDR3 is CASSGQGLESGNQPQHF. The CDR3 bases are TGTGCCAGTAGTGGCCAGGGGCTAGAGAGTGGCAATCAGCCCCAGCATTTT.